This passage covers 4 T cell receptor beta chains from one sample sequenced in a study of monozygotic twins with cystic fibrosis. Only in-frame clones appear in the TCRdb table, and some are missing; sequencing was by immunoSEQ multiplex PCR. This sample carries about 32,000 clones, more than 85% of them seen once, and the ten largest clones take 0.85% to 1%. The sequenced sample was blood. The receptors were sampled from a girl aged 2 to 10 with cystic fibrosis.

The V gene is TRBV27, the J gene TRBJ2-7; TRBD1 matches 7 bases. The CDR3 spans 15 residues. J gave up 0 bases and V 5 bases, and 7 bases lay outside the gene matches. The germline V gene has CDR1 MNHEY and CDR2 SMNVEV (reference sequence). The CDR3: CASSQPRTGSYEQYF. The CDR3 bases are TGTGCCAGCAGTCAACCGAGGACAGGCTCCTACGAGCAGTACTTC.

The J gene is TRBJ2-7, the V gene TRBV19; 8 bases line up with TRBD2. Germline CDR1 is LNHDA and CDR2 is SQIVND (reference sequence). V dropped 3 bases and J dropped 2; count of bases not matched to a gene: 6. There are 15 residues in the CDR3. The CDR3 loop is CASSINPAGAYEQYF. CDR3 coding DNA: TGTGCCAGTAGTATTAACCCAGCGGGAGCCTACGAGCAGTACTTC.

The V call is TRBV6-5, the J call TRBJ1-2; D remains ambiguous. Germline CDR1 reads MNHEY; CDR2 reads SVGAGI. This CDR3 region has 14 residues. Trimming removed 0 bases at V and 2 bases at J, with 7 bases between. CDR3 loop: CASSYSGSNYGYTF. The CDR3 DNA reads as TGTGCCAGCAGTTACTCGGGCAGCAACTATGGCTACACCTTC.

The chain carries TRBV2 and TRBJ1-4, with D possibly being TRBD1 (6 bases). V lost 6 bases to trimming and J lost 0 bases, with 11 bases between them. This CDR3 region has 15 residues. Per germline, CDR1 SNHLY and CDR2 FYNNEI. CDR3 loop: CASRPRTATNEKLFF. In nucleotides, the CDR3 is TGTGCCAGCAGACCACGGACAGCAACTAATGAAAAACTGTTTTTT.